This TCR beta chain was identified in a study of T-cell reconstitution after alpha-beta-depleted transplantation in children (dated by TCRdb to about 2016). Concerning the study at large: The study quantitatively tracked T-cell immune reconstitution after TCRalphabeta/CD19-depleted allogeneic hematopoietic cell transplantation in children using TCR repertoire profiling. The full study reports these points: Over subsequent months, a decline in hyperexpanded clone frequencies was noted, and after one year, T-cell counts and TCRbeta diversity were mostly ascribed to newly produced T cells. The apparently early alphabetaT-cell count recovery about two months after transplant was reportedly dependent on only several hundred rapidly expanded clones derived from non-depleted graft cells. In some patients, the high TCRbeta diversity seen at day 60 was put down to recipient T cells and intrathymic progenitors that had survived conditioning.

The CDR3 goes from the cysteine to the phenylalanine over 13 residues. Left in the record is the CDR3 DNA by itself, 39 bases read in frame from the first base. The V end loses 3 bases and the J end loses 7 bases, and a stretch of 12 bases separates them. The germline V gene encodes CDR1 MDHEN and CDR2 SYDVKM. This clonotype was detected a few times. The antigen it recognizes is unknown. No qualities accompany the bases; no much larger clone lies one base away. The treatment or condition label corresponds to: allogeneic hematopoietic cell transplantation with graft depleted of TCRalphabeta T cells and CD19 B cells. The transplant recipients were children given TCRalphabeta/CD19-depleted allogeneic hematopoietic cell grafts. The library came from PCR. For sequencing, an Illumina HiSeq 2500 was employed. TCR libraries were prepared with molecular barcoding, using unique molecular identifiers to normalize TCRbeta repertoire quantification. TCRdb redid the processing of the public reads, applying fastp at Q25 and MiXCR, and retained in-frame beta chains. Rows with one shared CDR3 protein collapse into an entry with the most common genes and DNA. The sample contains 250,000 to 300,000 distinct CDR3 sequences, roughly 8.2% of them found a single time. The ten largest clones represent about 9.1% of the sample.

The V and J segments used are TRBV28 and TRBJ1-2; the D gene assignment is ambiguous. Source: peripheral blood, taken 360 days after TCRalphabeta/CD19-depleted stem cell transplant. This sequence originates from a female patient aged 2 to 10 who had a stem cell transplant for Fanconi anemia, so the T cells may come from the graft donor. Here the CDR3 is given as CASSFGVRFGYTF. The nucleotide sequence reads TGTGCCAGCAGTTTCGGGGTTCGTTTTGGCTACACCTTC.